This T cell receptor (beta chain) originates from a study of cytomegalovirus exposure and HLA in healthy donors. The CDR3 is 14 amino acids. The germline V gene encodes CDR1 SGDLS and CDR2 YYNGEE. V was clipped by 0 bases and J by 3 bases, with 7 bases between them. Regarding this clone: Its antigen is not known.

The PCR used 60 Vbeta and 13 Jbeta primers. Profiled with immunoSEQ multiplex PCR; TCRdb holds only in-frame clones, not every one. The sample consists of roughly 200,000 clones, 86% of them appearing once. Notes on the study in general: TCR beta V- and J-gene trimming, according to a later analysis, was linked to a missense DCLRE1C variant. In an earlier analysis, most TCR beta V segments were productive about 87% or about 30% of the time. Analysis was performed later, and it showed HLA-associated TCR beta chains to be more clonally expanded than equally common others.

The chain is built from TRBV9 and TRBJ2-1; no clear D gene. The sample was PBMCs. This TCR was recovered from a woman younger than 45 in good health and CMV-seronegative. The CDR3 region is CASSVDGDYNEQFF. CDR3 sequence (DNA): TGTGCCAGCAGCGTAGACGGAGACTACAATGAGCAGTTCTTC.